Listed below are T cell receptor beta chains from one sample, sequenced in a study of blood T cell repertoires in COVID-19. The assay was immunoSEQ multiplex PCR, and TCRdb's table has in-frame clones only and misses some. Counted here are about 180,000 clones, 86% occurring once; the ten biggest clones make up roughly 2.9%. Sequencing input: peripheral blood. The receptors were gathered from a woman aged 25 to 45 with active or convalescent COVID-19. CDR3s include the opening cysteine and the closing phenylalanine or tryptophan. Fields, in order: V gene, J gene, D gene, clone size, CDR3 protein, CDR3 DNA. A D gene is named only where the DNA matches it firmly. Only some rows state a clone size, as once, few, many or a class for expanded clones.

v_gene: TRBV7-9; j_gene: TRBJ1-3; d_gene: TRBD1; abundance: -; CDR3aa: CASSLRAGTGGESGNTIYF; CDR3nt: TGTGCCAGCAGCTTACGGGCAGGGACAGGGGGCGAAAGTGGAAACACCATATATTTT
v_gene: TRBV28; j_gene: TRBJ2-2; d_gene: -; abundance: -; CDR3aa: CASSLVRRTGELFF; CDR3nt: TGTGCCAGCAGTTTAGTCAGGCGCACCGGGGAGCTGTTTTTT
v_gene: TRBV27; j_gene: TRBJ1-5; d_gene: TRBD1; abundance: -; CDR3aa: CASRQQAQGDQPQHF; CDR3nt: TGTGCCAGCAGACAACAGGCTCAGGGGGATCAGCCCCAGCATTTT
v_gene: TRBV5-1; j_gene: TRBJ1-1; d_gene: -; abundance: -; CDR3aa: CACTLGRQNTEAFF; CDR3nt: TGCGCCTGCACACTAGGACGGCAGAACACTGAAGCTTTCTTT
v_gene: TRBV2; j_gene: TRBJ2-3; d_gene: -; abundance: -; CDR3aa: CASIQNPYRDPDTQYF; CDR3nt: TGTGCCAGCATTCAAAACCCCTACAGGGACCCAGATACGCAGTATTTT
v_gene: TRBV7-9; j_gene: TRBJ2-6; d_gene: TRBD1; abundance: -; CDR3aa: CASSPRDRESGANVLTF; CDR3nt: TGTGCCAGCAGTCCCCGGGACAGGGAGTCTGGGGCCAACGTCCTGACTTTC
v_gene: TRBV5-6; j_gene: TRBJ1-1; d_gene: -; abundance: -; CDR3aa: CASSLVAGWTEAFF; CDR3nt: TGTGCCAGCAGCTTGGTTGCGGGGTGGACTGAAGCTTTCTTT
v_gene: TRBV19; j_gene: TRBJ2-7; d_gene: -; abundance: -; CDR3aa: CASSIGGDSYEQYF; CDR3nt: TGTGCCAGTAGTATAGGGGGGGATTCCTACGAGCAGTACTTC
v_gene: TRBV5-6; j_gene: TRBJ2-6; d_gene: TRBD1; abundance: once; CDR3aa: CASRTGISGANVLTF; CDR3nt: TGTGCCAGTAGGACAGGAATCTCTGGGGCCAACGTCCTGACTTTC
v_gene: TRBV9; j_gene: TRBJ1-2; d_gene: TRBD1; abundance: -; CDR3aa: CASSVEGGQGIEGYTF; CDR3nt: TGTGCCAGCAGCGTAGAGGGGGGACAGGGGATAGAGGGCTACACCTTC
v_gene: TRBV24-1; j_gene: TRBJ2-1; d_gene: TRBD1; abundance: -; CDR3aa: CATKDRFYNEQFF; CDR3nt: TGTGCCACCAAGGACAGGTTTTACAATGAGCAGTTCTTC
v_gene: TRBV6-5; j_gene: TRBJ2-7; d_gene: -; abundance: few; CDR3aa: CASNRLVTSSYEQYF; CDR3nt: TGTGCCAGCAACCGACTCGTTACCTCATCCTACGAGCAGTACTTC
v_gene: TRBV9; j_gene: TRBJ1-6; d_gene: -; abundance: -; CDR3aa: CATAKGGNSPLHF; CDR3nt: TGTGCCACCGCTAAGGGGGGGAATTCACCCCTCCACTTT
v_gene: TRBV18; j_gene: TRBJ1-6; d_gene: -; abundance: -; CDR3aa: CASSPQRTVPNSPLHF; CDR3nt: TGTGCCAGCTCACCACAGCGGACGGTTCCAAATTCACCCCTCCACTTT
v_gene: TRBV14; j_gene: TRBJ2-1; d_gene: -; abundance: once; CDR3aa: CASSHRETYNEQFF; CDR3nt: TGTGCCAGCAGCCACCGGGAGACCTACAATGAGCAGTTCTTC
v_gene: TRBV30; j_gene: TRBJ1-6; d_gene: TRBD1; abundance: -; CDR3aa: CAWSRPHRGQGVNSPLHF; CDR3nt: TGTGCCTGGAGCCGGCCCCACCGGGGACAGGGTGTGAATTCACCCCTCCACTTT
v_gene: TRBV27; j_gene: TRBJ2-1; d_gene: -; abundance: -; CDR3aa: CASSVATSSYNEQFF; CDR3nt: TGTGCCAGCAGTGTAGCTACCAGCTCCTACAATGAGCAGTTCTTC
v_gene: TRBV5-1; j_gene: TRBJ1-1; d_gene: TRBD1; abundance: -; CDR3aa: CASFWGTGGTEAFF; CDR3nt: TGCGCCAGCTTCTGGGGGACAGGGGGCACTGAAGCTTTCTTT
v_gene: TRBV9; j_gene: TRBJ1-6; d_gene: -; abundance: few; CDR3aa: CASSVADHSPNSPLHF; CDR3nt: TGTGCCAGCAGCGTAGCTGATCACAGTCCTAATTCACCCCTCCACTTT
v_gene: TRBV27; j_gene: TRBJ1-5; d_gene: -; abundance: few; CDR3aa: CASSLQVYQPQHF; CDR3nt: TGTGCCAGCAGTTTGCAGGTGTATCAGCCCCAGCATTTT
v_gene: TRBV7-9; j_gene: TRBJ2-7; d_gene: -; abundance: -; CDR3aa: CASSPEGSYEQYF; CDR3nt: TGTGCCAGCAGCCCGGAGGGCTCCTACGAGCAGTACTTC
v_gene: TRBV18; j_gene: TRBJ1-2; d_gene: TRBD1; abundance: -; CDR3aa: CASSPGQGTSNYGYTF; CDR3nt: TGTGCCAGCTCACCAGGACAGGGAACTTCTAACTATGGCTACACCTTC